A single TCR beta chain is shown here with its context. It has no known antigen specificity. Per-base quality was not reported, and no clone a single base away is much larger than it. V lost 5 bases and J lost 5 bases; the stretch between them is 10 bases long. CDR1 and CDR2 are read off the germline V gene as LGHNA and YNFKEQ. The CDR3 has 13 amino acids, counting the end cysteine and phenylalanine. Only CDR3 DNA remains: 39 bases, in frame from the first base. The CDR3 regions of human TCRbeta chains were analyzed by immunosequencing. Turning to the authors' computational methods: Repertoire TCRs were checked for matches against a reference library of SARS-CoV-2-specific TCRs that had been generated using the MIRA antigen-specificity platform. Breadth meant the fraction of unique TCRs that were SARS-CoV-2-associated, whereas depth meant the fraction of total T cells that were SARS-CoV-2-associated. Each spike-specific TCR was assigned to its reactive spike region and to a CD4 or CD8 class using the MIRA data. Log10-transformed breadth and depth values were compared by one-way ANOVA with Sidak's multiple comparisons tests. What TCRdb holds here is the immuneACCESS table cut down to in-frame rearrangements. Part of the clones is not present; checked against another copy, under half of the missing clones reflect an unresolved V gene, and the others are unexplained. V and J calls and clone size are copied from that table; D and trimming were computed from the DNA. Within this sample are about 98,000 clones, with almost 90% of them counted one time only. The ten largest clones capture around 10% of the sample.

What the time point label conveys for this sample: baseline before first vaccination. Taken with the paper, the label for treatment or condition translates to: meningococcal conjugate vaccine given as trial control. Vaccinee samples came from UK trials COV001 and COV002, including a single-blind randomized controlled phase 2/3 trial of AZD1222 (ChAdOx1 nCoV-19) in healthy adults. Trial participant PBMC samples were collected at day 0 and day 28 after the second dose for TCRbeta chain sequencing. This sample was taken from a study of T cell responses to AZD1222 COVID-19 vaccine listed by TCRdb under 2021. Regarding the research as a whole: TCR sequencing was performed for more than 230 trial participants, of whom roughly 200 were given two doses of AZD1222 and some 26 were given two doses of MenACWY control vaccine. Trial participants were enrolled by age into 18-55, 56-69 and 70-plus year subgroups, with approximately 150, 30 and 60 TCR-sequenced participants respectively.

General conclusions and limits of the study: Because no day 14 peak-response samples were available, the repertoires could be characterized only after the peak T cell response. Spike-specific TCR breadth and depth rose significantly after two AZD1222 doses compared with day 0 and with MenACWY recipients. Participants were mostly white British, with more females than males. The authors suggested clonal diversity may have been underestimated. The whole spike protein was spanned by vaccine-associated CD4 TCRs, and dominant responses were seen in regions 160-218 and 743-854. Conclusions about previously exposed vaccinees were limited because only six AZD1222 recipients were SARS-CoV-2 seropositive at baseline. The 56-69-year group was small, and its depth increase did not reach significance, likely because of low power. Nearly half of unique spike-specific TCRs reportedly recognized epitopes outside regions mutated in the B.1.351 and B.1.1.7 variants.

The TCR originated in an adult in good health. The rearrangement combines TRBV4-2 with TRBJ2-1, with TRBD2 as a weak D call on 5 bases. The specimen comprised peripheral blood, sampled on day 0 of MenACWY control vaccination. The nucleotide sequence reads TGTGCCAGCAGCAGGGAGCCCGACAATGAGCAGTTCTTC. Its translation reads: CASSREPDNEQFF.